The present entry profiles one TCR beta chain with its context. This record comes from a study of blood T cell repertoires in COVID-19. Overall study context: The United States, Italy and Spain provided the acute and convalescent COVID-19 samples. Sources were T cells, B-cell-depleted T cells, or PBMCs; the material itself was cDNA or gDNA.

Per the study methods: Amplification of reference gene primers provided the estimated nucleated cell counts. Clones were sequenced by immunoSEQ multiplex PCR, and TCRdb holds only the in-frame ones, with some missing. D and trimming were read from the DNA, whereas the V and J calls and clone size are those reported in that table. This sample has about 240,000 clones, with approximately 90% found just once. Unmatched junction bases numbered 7, after V lost 1 base and J lost 3 bases. The CDR3 runs to 18 residues. Germline assignment: CDR1 SGHRS and CDR2 YFSETQ. The chain is built from TRBV5-1 and TRBJ2-1, with 13 positions matching TRBD2. The receptor was isolated from a man aged 60 to 75 who had recovered from COVID-19. Source material: peripheral blood. The CDR3, as DNA: TGCGCCAGCAGCTTGAGACTAGCGGGGGGACAATTCTACAATGAGCAGTTCTTC. Its translation: CASSLRLAGGQFYNEQFF.